This entry concerns a single TCR beta chain. Its antigen remains unidentified. Every patient was affected by relapse after autologous stem cell transplantation, while exposure to brentuximab vedotin was not uniform. These data come from a study of PD-1 blockade in classical Hodgkin lymphoma. Broader study findings: Complete responders had baseline diversity similar to newly diagnosed patients.

Generated by immunoSEQ multiplex PCR, the TCRdb table keeps only in-frame clones and is missing some. The table records under 45,000 clones, 76% of them present only once. The CDR3 totals 14 residues. Germline V gene lookup returns CDR1 SGHTA and CDR2 FQGNSA. Trimming left V 1 base short and J 4 bases short, with 11 bases between. The V call is TRBV7-2, the J call TRBJ2-7, with D maybe TRBD2 (6 bases). The sequencing used peripheral blood mononuclear cells (PBMCs), collected at baseline. The clonotype was recovered from a human donor with classical Hodgkin lymphoma. The CDR3 region has the DNA TGTGCCAGCAGCTTAGGGGCTAGCGTATACGAGCAGTACTTC. Protein: CASSLGASVYEQYF.